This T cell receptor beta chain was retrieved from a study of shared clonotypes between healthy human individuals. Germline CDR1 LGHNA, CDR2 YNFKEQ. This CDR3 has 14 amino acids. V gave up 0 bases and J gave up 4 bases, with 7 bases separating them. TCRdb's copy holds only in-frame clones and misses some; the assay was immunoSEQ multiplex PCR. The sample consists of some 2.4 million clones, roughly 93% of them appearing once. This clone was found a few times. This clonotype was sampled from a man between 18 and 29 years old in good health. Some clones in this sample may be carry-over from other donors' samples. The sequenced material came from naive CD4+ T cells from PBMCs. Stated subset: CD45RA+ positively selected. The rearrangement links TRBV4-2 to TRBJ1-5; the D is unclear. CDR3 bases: TGTGCCAGCAGCCAAGATAGTAGGAATCAGCCCCAGCATTTT. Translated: CASSQDSRNQPQHF.